This record covers a single T cell receptor (beta chain). This clonotype was counted at least ten times. Its antigen is not yet known. The sample holds no much larger clone one base away, and base qualities are not on file. This sample was taken from a study of T cells in Graves' hyperthyroidism and ophthalmopathy (dated by TCRdb to between 2018 and 2020). In the study overall: Peripheral blood was sampled at the time of initial diagnosis, prior to any treatment. To identify TCR V-J signatures that set the groups apart, the researchers used a discovery cohort of 100 patients, made up of under 50 with Graves' ophthalmopathy and 57 with stable Graves' hyperthyroidism. Prospective prediction of ophthalmopathy was tested in an independent validation cohort consisting of roughly 19 hyperthyroidism patients and 17 patients who later progressed to ophthalmopathy. The roughly 94 discovery patients were randomly split 7:3 into training and test sets. Thyroid tissue and blood T-cell repertoires from about six Graves' hyperthyroidism patients were also compared in the study. After sampling, hyperthyroidism patients received methimazole starting at 30 mg daily, and ophthalmopathy patients received high-dose intravenous methylprednisolone. TCR Vbeta CDR3 sequencing of fewer than 150 peripheral blood samples (approximately 44 ophthalmopathy, about 80 hyperthyroidism and 17 progressor patients) is reported in the paper. Results the study describes overall, beyond this receptor: Sample size was not statistically predetermined, and blinding of investigators to group allocation was not performed. Ophthalmopathy was separated from stable hyperthyroidism by a 13 V-J signature model, with around 90% sensitivity and about 81% specificity obtained in cross-validation and 80%/75% obtained in testing. In validation, the model predicted progression to ophthalmopathy a median of 6.5 months before onset, with about 64% sensitivity and 72.22% specificity. Blood samples also contained most of the expanded thyroid clonotypes (frequency above 0.001), which suggests that blood repertoires may reflect thyroid immune responses.

The TCR beta CDR3 regions were amplified from the RNA transcripts. The first round of RT-PCR for the TCR CDR3 was performed with the HTBI primer set and the Qiagen OneStep RT-PCR kit. The libraries were constructed in a second round of multiplex PCR and then size-selected and purified. Paired-end sequencing of the libraries was performed with 100 bp reads on an Illumina HiSeq2000. On the authors' methods: SOAPnuke was used to process the raw data, with reads discarded if the reads contained adapters or uncalled bases, had a mean Phred below 15, or lacked an exact constant-primer or identifier match. High-quality paired reads were merged with COPE v1.2.5, and unique nucleotide sequences were defined as clonotypes. Clonotypes were aligned to IMGT TRBV, TRBD and TRBJ reference segments using MiTCR v1.1. The analysis included only V-J combinations with a frequency above 0.0001, which together covered 98% to 99.2% of the repertoires. The TCS score was defined as F50 (clonal expansion) divided by E x V (chaos), with BLOSUM62-based TCRdist calculated between CDR3 peptides within each V-J. Welch's t-statistics and random forest reduced around 550 V-J features to roughly 13, which were used in a naive Bayes classifier (R e1071). Starting from the raw public reads, TCRdb applied fastp trimming at Q25, assembled clones with MiXCR and retained in-frame beta chains. All rows with the same CDR3 protein become a single entry with the most common DNA and genes. What appears here as the V and J calls and clone size reflects TCRdb's work, not the paper's. Within this sample are about 350,000 distinct CDR3 sequences, with 15% of them counted one time only. Jointly, the top ten make up under 25% of the sample.

In the ophthalmopathy patients, disease was moderately to severely active, with a Clinical Activity Score of 3 or more, a NOSPECS grade of 4 or more, and a duration of less than 3 months. Any patient with an uncontrolled infection, another autoimmune disease, pregnancy or lactation was excluded. Diagnoses were established on the basis of clinical symptoms, serum thyroxine and TRAb, thyroid ultrasound, and orbital computed tomography. Ficoll-Paque density gradient centrifugation was used to isolate PBMCs from about 9.4 ml of fresh peripheral blood. Total RNA was extracted with Trizol reagent, and quality was checked on an Agilent 2100 Bioanalyzer. V sheds 4 bases and J sheds 6 bases, leaving 16 bases between their ends. The cysteine opens and the phenylalanine closes a CDR3 of 13 amino acids. Only CDR3 DNA remains: 39 bases, in frame from the first base. CDR1 and CDR2 are read off the germline V gene as SQVTM and ANQGSEA.

The sequence came from a woman aged 60-70 years with Graves' ophthalmopathy. The rearranged segments are TRBV29-1 and TRBJ2-7; the D gene may be TRBD1 or TRBD2, since each aligns over 5 bases. The specimen sequenced was blood. The nucleotide sequence is TGCAGCGTTGCGGAGAGCCGAGGGGTCGAGCAGTACTTC. This codes for CSVAESRGVEQYF.